This T cell receptor beta chain was sequenced for a study of response to subunit inactivated influenza vaccine. Whole-study results and caveats: It was suggested by the authors that few new T cells are recruited by each seasonal influenza vaccination.

Germline loops: CDR1 MNHEY, CDR2 SMNVEV (reference sequence). The CDR3 is made up of 13 amino acids. V lost 6 bases and J 2 bases, leaving 8 bases between the germline ends. MiXCR, applied by TCRdb to the RT-PCR reads, yields one record per CDR3 protein. The table shows 500,000 to 600,000 distinct CDR3 sequences, with around 11% occurring only once. This clonotype was detected a few times. The antigen is undetermined. The chain has TRBV27 and TRBJ2-1; the D gene is possibly TRBD1 (5 bases). The receptor comes from a man in his forties or fifties who received an inactivated influenza vaccine. Sequences were derived from PBMCs from blood, sampled on the day of vaccination. CDR3 nucleotides: TGTGCCAGCAGCAGGACACCCTACAATGAGCAGTTCTTC. It specifies CASSRTPYNEQFF.